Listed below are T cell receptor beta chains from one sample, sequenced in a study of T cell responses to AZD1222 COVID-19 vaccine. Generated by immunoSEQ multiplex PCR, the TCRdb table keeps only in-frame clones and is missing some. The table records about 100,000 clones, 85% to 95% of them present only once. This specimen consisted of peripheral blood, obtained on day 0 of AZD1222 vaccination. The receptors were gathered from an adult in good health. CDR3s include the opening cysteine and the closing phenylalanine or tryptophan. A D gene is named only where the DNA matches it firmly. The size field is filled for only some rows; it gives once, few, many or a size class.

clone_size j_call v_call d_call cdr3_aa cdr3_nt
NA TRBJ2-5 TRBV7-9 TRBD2 CASSLVWEGLGETQYF TGTGCCAGCAGCTTAGTCTGGGAGGGATTGGGAGAGACCCAGTACTTC
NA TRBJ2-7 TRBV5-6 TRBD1 CASIPDRNGYEQYF TGTGCCAGCATACCGGACAGGAATGGCTACGAGCAGTACTTC
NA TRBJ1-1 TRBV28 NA CASSQTLPATEAFF TGTGCCAGCAGTCAGACCCTTCCAGCCACTGAAGCTTTCTTT
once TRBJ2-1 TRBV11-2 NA CASSPVRDFGYRSYNEQFF TGTGCCAGCAGCCCCGTACGGGACTTCGGGTATCGCTCCTACAATGAGCAGTTCTTC
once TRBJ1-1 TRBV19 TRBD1 CASSLSGTGGTEAFF TGTGCCAGTAGTCTTTCCGGGACAGGGGGCACTGAAGCTTTCTTT
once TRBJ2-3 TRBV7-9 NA CASSLLARNTDTQYF TGTGCCAGCAGCTTACTAGCGCGGAACACAGATACGCAGTATTTT
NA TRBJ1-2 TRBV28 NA CASSNNMGAGVDYGYTF TGTGCCAGCAGCAACAACATGGGGGCAGGGGTTGACTATGGCTACACCTTC
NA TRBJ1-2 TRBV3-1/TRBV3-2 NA CASTREVGAYGYTF TGTGCCAGCACCCGAGAGGTGGGCGCTTATGGCTACACCTTC
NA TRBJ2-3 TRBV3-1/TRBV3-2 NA CASSQEWSPRGDTQYF TGTGCCAGCAGCCAAGAATGGTCCCCCCGTGGAGATACGCAGTATTTT
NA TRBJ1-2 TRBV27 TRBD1 CASSLTGREGYTF TGTGCCAGCAGTTTGACAGGGAGGGAGGGCTACACCTTC
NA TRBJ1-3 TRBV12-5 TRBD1 CASGLGQGTSGNTIYF TGTGCTAGTGGTTTGGGACAGGGGACCTCTGGAAACACCATATATTTT
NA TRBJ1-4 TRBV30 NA CAWNGHGKVQLFF TGTGCCTGGAACGGACACGGAAAGGTTCAACTGTTTTTT
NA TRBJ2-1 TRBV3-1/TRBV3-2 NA CASSPRLDNEQFF TGTGCCAGCAGTCCCCGTCTGGACAATGAGCAGTTCTTC
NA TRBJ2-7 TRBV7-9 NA CASSLFSSYEQYF TGTGCCAGCAGCTTATTTAGCTCCTACGAGCAGTACTTC
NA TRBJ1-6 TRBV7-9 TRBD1 CASRTGGDLYASPLHF TGTGCCAGCAGGACAGGGGGCGATCTCTATGCTTCACCCCTCCACTTT
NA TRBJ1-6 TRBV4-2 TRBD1 CASSQGTGTGGFSPLHF TGTGCCAGCAGCCAAGGAACCGGGACAGGGGGCTTTTCACCCCTCCACTTT
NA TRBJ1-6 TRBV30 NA CAWKVAGAYNSPLHF TGTGCCTGGAAAGTGGCAGGGGCGTATAATTCACCCCTCCACTTT
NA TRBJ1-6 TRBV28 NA CASSLPGGNSPLHF TGTGCCAGCAGTTTACCCGGGGGTAATTCACCCCTCCACTTT
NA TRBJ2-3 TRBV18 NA CASSPPSGTDTQYF TGTGCCAGCTCACCACCTAGCGGCACAGATACGCAGTATTTT
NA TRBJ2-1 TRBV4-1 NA CASSQGQASEQFF TGCGCCAGCAGCCAAGGGCAGGCTAGCGAGCAGTTCTTC
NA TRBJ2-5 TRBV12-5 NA CASGEGRETQYF TGTGCTAGTGGAGAGGGGAGAGAGACCCAGTACTTC
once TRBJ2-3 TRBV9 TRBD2 CASSVGVVAGVADTQYF TGTGCCAGCAGCGTAGGGGTTGTAGCGGGAGTCGCAGATACGCAGTATTTT
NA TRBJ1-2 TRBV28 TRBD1 CASSSPGTGAYGYTF TGTGCCAGCAGTTCCCCCGGGACAGGGGCCTATGGCTACACCTTC
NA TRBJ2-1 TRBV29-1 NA CSVPSRQMAYNEQFF TGCAGCGTTCCATCCCGACAAATGGCCTACAATGAGCAGTTCTTC
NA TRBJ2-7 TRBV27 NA CASSPDRDNEQYF TGTGCCAGCAGCCCCGACCGGGACAACGAGCAGTACTTC
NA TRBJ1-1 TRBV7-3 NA CASSFLRRAEAFF TGTGCCAGCAGCTTTCTCCGACGGGCTGAAGCTTTCTTT
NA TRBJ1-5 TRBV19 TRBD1 CASSVGTANNQPQHF TGTGCCAGTAGTGTAGGGACAGCAAACAATCAGCCCCAGCATTTT
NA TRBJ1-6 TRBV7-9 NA CASSGVSGGYSPLHF TGTGCCAGCAGCGGGGTGAGTGGAGGTTATTCACCCCTCCACTTT
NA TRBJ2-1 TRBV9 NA CASSVDPGSYNEQFF TGTGCCAGCAGCGTAGATCCGGGCTCCTACAATGAGCAGTTCTTC
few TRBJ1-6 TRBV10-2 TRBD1 CATRTGGQYNSPLHF TGCGCCACCCGCACAGGGGGGCAATATAATTCACCCCTCCACTTT
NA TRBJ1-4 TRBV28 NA CASSSPTVDEKLFF TGTGCCAGCAGTTCCCCTACGGTGGATGAAAAACTGTTTTTT
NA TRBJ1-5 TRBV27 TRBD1 CASSKRDRVPPQHF TGTGCCAGCAGTAAACGGGACAGAGTCCCGCCCCAGCATTTT
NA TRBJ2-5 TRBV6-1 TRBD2 CASSETAGRGGETQYF TGTGCCAGCAGTGAAACGGCGGGTAGGGGAGGGGAGACCCAGTACTTC
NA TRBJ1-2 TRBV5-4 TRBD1 CASSPAGTATNYGYTF TGTGCCAGCAGCCCCGCCGGGACAGCAACTAACTATGGCTACACCTTC
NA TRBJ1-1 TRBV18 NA CASSGYTLGNTEAFF TGTGCCAGCTCAGGGTACACCTTGGGGAACACTGAAGCTTTCTTT
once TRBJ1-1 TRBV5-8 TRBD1 CASSLGQGGRAFF TGTGCCAGCAGCTTGGGGCAGGGGGGAAGGGCTTTCTTT
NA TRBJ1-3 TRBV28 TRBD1 CASSPTGGGRNTIYF TGTGCCAGCTCCCCGACAGGGGGCGGGAGAAACACCATATATTTT
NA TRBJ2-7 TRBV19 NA CASISPGDTYEQYF TGTGCCAGTATTTCCCCGGGAGATACCTACGAGCAGTACTTC
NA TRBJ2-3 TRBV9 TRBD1 CASSVGPQGARGDTQYF TGTGCCAGCAGCGTAGGGCCCCAGGGGGCGCGAGGAGATACGCAGTATTTT
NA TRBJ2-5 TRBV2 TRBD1 CASSAQGGAGETQYF TGTGCCAGCAGTGCACAAGGGGGCGCAGGGGAGACCCAGTACTTC
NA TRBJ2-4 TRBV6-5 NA CASSQLTLAKNIQYF TGTGCCAGCAGCCAACTTACTCTAGCCAAAAACATTCAGTACTTC
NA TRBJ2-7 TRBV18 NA CASSPLEAVGGGYEQYF TGTGCCAGCTCACCACTGGAAGCGGTGGGAGGTGGGTACGAGCAGTACTTC